Reported below is one T cell receptor beta chain. Its specificity is unknown. The record originates from a study of OX40 agonist ivuxolimab in advanced cancers. About the research overall: Patients treated during dose escalation were battling hepatocellular carcinoma, melanoma, renal cell or head and neck cancer. There were three patients with partial responses, one having hepatocellular carcinoma and two cutaneous melanoma.

The CDR3 totals 13 residues. The V and J ends lost 4 bases and 5 bases, in that order; junction bases with no gene match: 2. In germline, CDR1 is GTSNPN, CDR2 SVGIG (reference sequence). Study-level findings and limits: Researchers did not establish what antigens the expanded peripheral T cells target.

Data came from immunoSEQ multiplex PCR; TCRdb stores just in-frame clones and leaves some out. This repertoire shows roughly 68,000 clones, around 83% found once; its top ten account for 1.6%. The chain is built from TRBV30 and TRBJ2-2; 9 positions match TRBD1. The TCR comes from an adult with an advanced solid tumor such as melanoma, head and neck, liver or kidney cancer. Sequencing used CD4+ or CD8+ T cells sorted from blood, obtained in a trial of the OX40 agonist ivuxolimab. CDR3 region: CAWTGQGTGELFF. The CDR3 DNA is TGTGCCTGGACCGGACAGGGGACCGGGGAGCTGTTTTTT.